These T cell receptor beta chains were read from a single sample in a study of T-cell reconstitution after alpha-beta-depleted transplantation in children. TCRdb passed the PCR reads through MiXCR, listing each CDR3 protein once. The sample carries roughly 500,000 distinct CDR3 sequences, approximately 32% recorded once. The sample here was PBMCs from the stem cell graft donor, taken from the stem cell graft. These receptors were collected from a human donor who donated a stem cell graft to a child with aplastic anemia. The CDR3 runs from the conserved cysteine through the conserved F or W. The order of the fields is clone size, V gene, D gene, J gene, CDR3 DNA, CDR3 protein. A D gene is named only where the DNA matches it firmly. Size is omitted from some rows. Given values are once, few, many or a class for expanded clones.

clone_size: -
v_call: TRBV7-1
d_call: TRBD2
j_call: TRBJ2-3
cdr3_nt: TGTGCCAGCAGCTCAGGGACTAGCGAAGATACGCAGTATTTT
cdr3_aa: CASSSGTSEDTQYF

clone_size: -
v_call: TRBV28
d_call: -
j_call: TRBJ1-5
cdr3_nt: TGTGCCAGCAGTTTATATTCGGTTAACCAGCCCCAGCATTTT
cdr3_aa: CASSLYSVNQPQHF

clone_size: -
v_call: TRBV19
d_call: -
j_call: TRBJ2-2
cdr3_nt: TGTGCCTCTTCTAGCGCTTACACCGGGGAGCTGTTTTTT
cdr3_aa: CASSSAYTGELFF

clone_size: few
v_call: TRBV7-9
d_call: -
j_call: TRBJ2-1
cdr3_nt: TGTGCCTTTGACAATTACAATGAGCAGTTCTTC
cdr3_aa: CAFDNYNEQFF

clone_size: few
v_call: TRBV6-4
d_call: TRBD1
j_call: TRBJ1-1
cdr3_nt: TGTGCCAGCAGGGACAGGGAGGGCACTGAAGCTTTCTTT
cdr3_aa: CASRDREGTEAFF

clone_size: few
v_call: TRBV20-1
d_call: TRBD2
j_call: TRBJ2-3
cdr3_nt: TGCAGTGCCGGGACTAGCAGCCCTAGCACAGATACGCAGTATTTT
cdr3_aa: CSAGTSSPSTDTQYF

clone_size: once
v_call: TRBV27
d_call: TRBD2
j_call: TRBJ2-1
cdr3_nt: TGTGCCAGCAGTTTATTTACTGGCGGGAGTTTAAATGAGCAGTTCTTC
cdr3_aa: CASSLFTGGSLNEQFF

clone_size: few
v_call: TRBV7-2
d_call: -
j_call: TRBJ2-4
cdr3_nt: TGTGCCAGCAGCCAGGCCTCTAACATTCAGTACTTC
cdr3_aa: CASSQASNIQYF

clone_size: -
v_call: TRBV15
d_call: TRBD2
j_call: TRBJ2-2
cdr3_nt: TGTGCCACCAGCAGCTCGACGGACTGGGGGGGAAACACCGGGGAGCTGTTTTTT
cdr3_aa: CATSSSTDWGGNTGELFF

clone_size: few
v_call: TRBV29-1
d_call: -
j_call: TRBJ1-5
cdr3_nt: TGCAGCGTTTCGGAAGGGAGTCAGCCCCAGCATTTT
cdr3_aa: CSVSEGSQPQHF

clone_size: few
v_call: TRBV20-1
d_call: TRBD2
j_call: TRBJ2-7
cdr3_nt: TGCAGTGCGCCGGGGGTCCCTAGCGGGAGACACGAGCAGTACTTC
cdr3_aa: CSAPGVPSGRHEQYF

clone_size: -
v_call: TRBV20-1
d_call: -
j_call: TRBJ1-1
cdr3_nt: TGCAGTGCCCTCCCTCGGACATGCTGGAACACTGAAGCTTTCTTT
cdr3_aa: CSALPRTCWNTEAFF

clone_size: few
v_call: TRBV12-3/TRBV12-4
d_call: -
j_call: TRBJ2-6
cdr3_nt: TGTGCCAGACCTAACCGGGACCCGGAGAGAGCTGGGGCCAACGTCCTGACTTTC
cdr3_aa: CARPNRDPERAGANVLTF

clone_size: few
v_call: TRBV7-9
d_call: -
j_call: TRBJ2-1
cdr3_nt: TGTGCCAGCAGCATTAGTAGGTCCTACAATGAGCAGTTCTTC
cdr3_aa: CASSISRSYNEQFF

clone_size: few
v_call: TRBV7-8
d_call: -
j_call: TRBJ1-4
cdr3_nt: TGTGCCAGCAGCTCGGTCCGACAGGCTACCATCGGGGAAAAACTGTTTTTT
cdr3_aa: CASSSVRQATIGEKLFF

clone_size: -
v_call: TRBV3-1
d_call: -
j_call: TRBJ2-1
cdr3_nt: TGTGCCAGCAGCCTCAGTCTGCGGGGGCCCTCCTACAATGAGCAGTTCTTC
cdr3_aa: CASSLSLRGPSYNEQFF

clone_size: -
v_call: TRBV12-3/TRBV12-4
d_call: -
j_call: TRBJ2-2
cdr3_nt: TGTGCCAGCAGCCCCTATAGCAACACCGGGGAGCTGTTTTTT
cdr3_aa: CASSPYSNTGELFF

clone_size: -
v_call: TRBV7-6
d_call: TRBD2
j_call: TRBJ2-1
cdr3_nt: TGTGCCAGCAGCCTAAGCGGGAGGGCCCCTCACAATGAGCAGTTCTTC
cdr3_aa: CASSLSGRAPHNEQFF

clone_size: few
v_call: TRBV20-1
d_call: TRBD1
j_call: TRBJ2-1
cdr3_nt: TGCAGTGCTCGACAGGGGAGAGGGGAAAATGAGCAGTTCTTC
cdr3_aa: CSARQGRGENEQFF

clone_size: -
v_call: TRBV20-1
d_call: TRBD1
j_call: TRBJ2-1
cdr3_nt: TGCAGTGCTTCCACTAGACAGGGGCGCAACAATGAGCAGTTCTTC
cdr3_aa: CSASTRQGRNNEQFF

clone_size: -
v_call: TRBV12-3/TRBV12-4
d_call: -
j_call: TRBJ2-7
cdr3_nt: TGTGCCAGCAGTTTATACAGCGACGCCTACGAGCAGTACTTC
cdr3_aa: CASSLYSDAYEQYF

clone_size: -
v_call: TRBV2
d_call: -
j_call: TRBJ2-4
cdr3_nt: TGTGCCAGCTTCCATCGACCAAGGAACATTCAGTACTTC
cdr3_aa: CASFHRPRNIQYF

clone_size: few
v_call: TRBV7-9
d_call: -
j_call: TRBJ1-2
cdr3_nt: TGTGCCAGCAGCTTATCGACCGCTAGCTATGGCTACACCTTC
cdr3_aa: CASSLSTASYGYTF

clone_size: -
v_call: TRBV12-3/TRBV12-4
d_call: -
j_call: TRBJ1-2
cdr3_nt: TGTGCCAGCAGCCCCCGGACCTCAAACGGTGGCTACACCTTC
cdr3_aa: CASSPRTSNGGYTF

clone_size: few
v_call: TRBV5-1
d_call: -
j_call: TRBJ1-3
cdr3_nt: TGCGCCAGCAGCTTGGACAGGCCTAGCTCTGGAAACACCATATATTTT
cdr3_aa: CASSLDRPSSGNTIYF